This T cell receptor beta chain was identified during a study of blood T cell repertoires in COVID-19. Study-wide background: Both acute and convalescent COVID-19 samples were obtained from the United States, Italy and Spain. T cells, B-cell-depleted T cells, or PBMCs provided the cDNA or gDNA that served as material.

This clone was found once. Per the study methods: Amplifying reference gene primers gave estimates of nucleated cell counts. TCRdb's table, derived via immunoSEQ multiplex PCR, lists solely in-frame clones and lacks some. The D gene and trimming were derived from the DNA, and the V and J assignments and clone size from that table. The sample lists approximately 330,000 clones; approximately 90% were seen once. The germline V gene encodes CDR1 SGDLS and CDR2 YYNGEE. The V and J ends lost 4 bases and 2 bases, in that order; junction bases with no gene match: 8. The CDR3 is 15 residues long. This rearrangement joins TRBV9 to TRBJ2-7; the match to TRBD1 covers 8 bases. Sequencing was done on a sample of peripheral blood. The sequence came from a woman aged 45-60 years with active or convalescent COVID-19. CDR3 in amino acids: CASSPRTGPTYEQYF. CDR3 nucleotides: TGTGCCAGCAGCCCTCGGACAGGGCCAACCTACGAGCAGTACTTC.